This T cell receptor beta chain was sequenced for a study of circulating and synovial CD4+ cells in juvenile arthritis (dated by TCRdb to the mid-2010s). About the full investigation: TCRbeta CDR3 repertoires of circulating HLA-DR+ CD4 T cells, bulk blood CD4 T cells and synovial CD4 T cells were compared within each patient. The goal of repertoire sequencing was to confirm that a circulating synovial-like CD4 T cell subset was enriched in synovial clonotypes.

A note on this clone: Its cognate antigen has yet to be identified. Qualities for individual bases were not recorded, and no much larger clone is one base off.

Paper-wide results and their limitations: Because CPL samples and bulk blood CD4 samples differed in T cell genome counts by at least an order of magnitude, sample-size effects were addressed. Because overlap with synovium was found to increase with sequencing depth, the full repertoire overlap was likely underestimated by the measured shared-clonotype fractions. Compared with bulk blood CD4 repertoires, both the synovial and the circulating pathogenic-like lymphocyte repertoires were less diverse, and some CPL samples were as oligoclonal as synovium. Circulating pathogenic-like lymphocytes clustered with synovial T cells and shared a substantially higher fraction of CDR3 sequences with synovium than bulk blood. The difference between circulating pathogenic-like lymphocytes and bulk blood T cells was not detected by traditional Vbeta family usage analysis.

The library was made by the immunoSEQ multiplex PCR assay. TCRbeta CDR3 sequencing was performed as a commercial service by an external provider. Regarding the original processing steps: The analyses relied on productive nucleotide sequences along with amino acid sequences obtained through in silico translation. Diversity was measured with Renyi entropy across alpha values, using the median of 200 repeated subsamples to equalise sample size. Pairwise repertoire distance was calculated as one minus the Chao-modified Jaccard index to correct for under-sampling and was used for clustering. Frequency-weighted overlap with synovial clonotypes was computed over 200 sample sizes, 200 draws without replacement each, and reported at the smaller sample's size. TCRdb retrieved this table from immuneACCESS and kept in-frame rearrangements only. Not all clones are present; in checked studies, unresolved V genes account for under half, and no reason is known for the remainder. V and J calls and clone size follow that table, whereas D and trimming were derived from the DNA. In all, the sample holds fewer than 40,000 clones, and around 93% of those were seen once. The ten largest make up around 3% of the sample.

The germline V gene (reference sequence) gives CDR1 as SGHNT and CDR2 as YYREEE. V and J lose 4 bases and 9 bases, and a span of 11 bases separates them. The CDR3 has 12 amino acids, counting the end cysteine and phenylalanine. CDR3 DNA only is kept here, 36 bases in frame from base 1. The sequenced samples were obtained from patients with active juvenile idiopathic arthritis. Sorting was carried out immediately after cells were thawed, and dead cells were excluded with Live/Dead Fixable Near-IR Stain. The sequencing sample was made of CD4+ T cells from blood. The origin of this receptor is a human donor with juvenile idiopathic arthritis. The sequence links TRBV5-4 to TRBJ2-1; TRBD1 is a possible D gene, resting on 6 matching bases. The sequenced DNA is TGTGCCAGCAGCGGCACAGGGCGTGAGCAGTTCTTC. Its protein product is CASSGTGREQFF. When the CDR3 is completed using the reference TRBV5-4 and TRBJ2-1 genes on either side, the full variable domain is ETGVTQSPTHLIKTRGQQVTLRCSSQSGHNTVSWYQQALGQGPQFIFQYYREEENGRGNFPPRFSGLQFPNYSSELNVNALELDDSALYLCASSGTGREQFFGPGTRLTVL.